This TCR beta chain was captured in a study of beta chain features in type 1 diabetes. Broader study findings: Type 1 diabetes patients showed fewer insertions and more deletions at VDJ junctions. Whether HLA type influences TCRB rearrangement remained unresolved here. Shorter TCRB CDR3s, moderately but significantly so, were found in Type 1 diabetes patients in all four CD4+ subsets.

The length of the CDR3 is 13 residues. Germline CDR1 and CDR2: SGHRS and YFSETQ. The V end lost 4 bases, the J end lost 0 bases, and 7 bases lay between the germline ends. Sequenced material consisted of expressed TCRB transcripts (all of the isolated RNA was reverse transcribed). The assay was immunoSEQ multiplex PCR, and TCRdb's table has in-frame clones only and misses some. The table lists roughly 700,000 clones, 13% of them singletons. Details on this clone: Its antigen is unidentified.

The rearrangement joins TRBV5-1 to TRBJ1-1, with D maybe TRBD1 (5 bases). Sequenced sample: naive CD4+ T cells from blood. The clonotype originates from a man between 18 and 35 years old with type 1 diabetes. CDR3 coding DNA: TGCGCCAGCAGCGGGACTTTGAACACTGAAGCTTTCTTT. Translating it yields CASSGTLNTEAFF.